The rows below give T cell receptor beta chains drawn from one sample of a study of blood T cell repertoires in COVID-19. TCRdb's copy holds only in-frame clones and misses some; the assay was immunoSEQ multiplex PCR. The sample includes over 300,000 clones, roughly 85% of them seen just once. The sequenced material came from peripheral blood. These receptors all come from a human donor in a cohort sampled during active COVID-19. Each CDR3 is given with its conserved first and last residue. The D gene is left open where the match is weak. Rows may omit the clone size; those that give it use once, few, many or a size class.

- - TRBJ1-5 TRBV19 TGTGCCAGTAGTTCCGGGATCAATCAGCCCCAGCATTTT CASSSGINQPQHF
- - TRBJ1-1 TRBV9 TGTGCCAGCAGCGTACACGAGAGGACTGAAGCTTTCTTT CASSVHERTEAFF
- - TRBJ2-6 TRBV11-2 TGTGCCAGCAGCCTACAGGGTTCCGGGGCCAACGTCCTGACTTTC CASSLQGSGANVLTF
- - TRBJ1-5 TRBV7-8 TGTGCCAGCAGCTTTACAGGGCCCGGCAATCAGCCCCAGCATTTT CASSFTGPGNQPQHF
- - TRBJ1-2 TRBV10-3 TGTGCCATCAGTGAGTCGACTCAATGGTCCCCTATCGGGGAGGGCTACACCTTC CAISESTQWSPIGEGYTF
- TRBD1 TRBJ1-5 TRBV10-3 TGTGCCATCAGTGAGCTGAACGGTCGACAGGGAGACCAGCCCCAGCATTTT CAISELNGRQGDQPQHF
- TRBD1 TRBJ1-2 TRBV7-4 TGTGCCAGGGGGACAGGTACCCATGGCTACACCTTC CARGTGTHGYTF
- - TRBJ1-4 TRBV30 TGTGCCTGGAGTGCCGGTGAAAAACTGTTTTTT CAWSAGEKLFF
once TRBD1 TRBJ1-2 TRBV5-1 TGCGCCAGCAGCTTGGAAATCGGACAGGCGATCTATGGCTACACCTTC CASSLEIGQAIYGYTF
- - TRBJ2-2 TRBV7-9 TGTGCCAGCAGCTTAGGGGACACGAACACCGGGGAGCTGTTTTTT CASSLGDTNTGELFF
once - TRBJ2-3 TRBV11-3 TGTGCCAGCAGCTTAGGATTATGGGGGCCCACAGATACGCAGTATTTT CASSLGLWGPTDTQYF
- - TRBJ2-2 TRBV6-2/TRBV6-3 TGTGCCAGCAGGCCTCAGGGGTTTGGGGAGCTGTTTTTT CASRPQGFGELFF
- - TRBJ1-1 TRBV6-5 TGTGCCAGCAGTAGGTGGGGGGAGAACACTGAAGCTTTCTTT CASSRWGENTEAFF
- TRBD1 TRBJ1-2 TRBV5-1 TGCGCCAGCAGCTGGCTGCCGGGACAGGGACCCGCTAACTATGGCTACACCTTC CASSWLPGQGPANYGYTF
- TRBD1 TRBJ2-1 TRBV3-1/TRBV3-2 TGTGCCAGCAGACCTACTTACGGACAGGGCGTCCATGAGCAGTTCTTC CASRPTYGQGVHEQFF
once - TRBJ2-5 TRBV19 TGTGCCAGTAGTAATGGACCCGGGGGGACCCAGTACTTC CASSNGPGGTQYF
- - TRBJ2-5 TRBV25-1 TGTGCCAGCAGTGACCCCCGGCAGGGGTTAAAGGAGACCCAGTACTTC CASSDPRQGLKETQYF
once TRBD1 TRBJ1-1 TRBV2 TGTGCCAGCGTGGGGACAGAGGGGAACACTGAAGCTTTCTTT CASVGTEGNTEAFF
- - TRBJ1-4 TRBV30 TGTGCCTGGGGGCGGGGGGGTACAGGAGTCTCAACTAATGAAAAACTGTTTTTT CAWGRGGTGVSTNEKLFF
- TRBD1 TRBJ1-6 TRBV5-1 TGCGCCAGCAGCTATGGGACAGGAAGGGAGAATTCACCCCTCCACTTT CASSYGTGRENSPLHF